The 15 T cell receptor beta chains given below trace back to one sample, sequenced in a study of response to subunit inactivated influenza vaccine. Via MiXCR, TCRdb re-called the RT-PCR reads, giving one row per CDR3 protein. Of some 600,000 distinct CDR3 sequences listed, 12% to 15% are singletons. Material: PBMCs from blood, obtained around two weeks before vaccination. The receptor set was obtained from a man between 45 and 60 years old who received an inactivated influenza vaccine.

This chain joins TRBV7-4 and TRBJ2-2; 7 bases are shared with TRBD1. Per the germline V gene, CDR1 is SGHVT and CDR2 is SQSDAQ. The V gene end was trimmed by 4 bases and the J gene end by 0 bases; junction bases not matched to a gene: 5. The CDR3 totals 16 residues. CDR3 nucleotide sequence: TGTGCCAGCAGCTCCAACAGGGGTACGAACACCGGGGAGCTGTTTTTT. This translates into CASSSNRGTNTGELFF.

The rearrangement links TRBV28 to TRBJ2-1; 7 bases fit TRBD2. Unmatched junction bases numbered 10, after V lost 2 bases and J lost 15 bases. Germline-derived CDR1 and CDR2 are MDHEN and SYDVKM. CDR3 length: 13 amino acids. The CDR3 DNA follows: TGTGCCAGCAGTTTAGCGACTAGCCGACCCCCGTTCTTC. This gives the protein CASSLATSRPPFF.

This chain joins TRBV27 and TRBJ2-1; TRBD2 matches at 11 bases. The CDR3 length is 14 residues. V was clipped by 5 bases and J by 8 bases; unmatched bases: 5. Germline CDR1 and CDR2: MNHEY and SMNVEV (reference sequence). CDR3 nucleotides: TGTGCCAGCAGTCTAGCGGGGGGATGGTATGAGCAGTTCTTC. Amino acids: CASSLAGGWYEQFF.

This clonotype occurred a few times. The rearrangement uses TRBV5-1 and TRBJ2-2, with 12 bases identical to TRBD2. The germline V gene has CDR1 SGHRS and CDR2 YFSETQ. V shed 1 base and J 3 bases; nucleotides not matched to a gene: 4. The CDR3 covers 17 residues. The CDR3, as DNA: TGCGCCAGCAGCTTGCTGGCTAGCGGGAGGGACACCGGGGAGCTGTTTTTT. Encoded protein: CASSLLASGRDTGELFF.

The J gene is TRBJ2-1, the V gene TRBV5-5, with D possibly matching TRBD1 (6 bases). Between the trimmed V and J ends, which lost 5 bases and 9 bases, there was a span of 21 bases. Germline V gene data show CDR1 as SGHKS and CDR2 as YYEKEE (reference sequence). This CDR3 is 15 amino acids long. The CDR3 is CASRPISGRGSEQFF. CDR3 DNA sequence: TGTGCCAGCAGACCGATTTCGGGCAGGGGTTCTGAGCAGTTCTTC.

The V gene is TRBV6-5, the J gene TRBJ2-3; 12 nucleotides agree with TRBD2. Germline values: CDR1 MNHEY, CDR2 SVGAGI. The CDR3 runs 16 residues. The V segment lost 2 bases and the J segment 5 bases; nucleotides outside the gene matches: 5. The CDR3 DNA is TGTGCCAGCAGTTACACGACTAGCGGGAGTAGAGATACGCAGTATTTT. Translated: CASSYTTSGSRDTQYF.

The chain links TRBV2 to TRBJ2-6; maybe TRBD2 (5 bases). The germline V gene has CDR1 SNHLY and CDR2 FYNNEI. This CDR3 spans 15 amino acids. The V and J ends lost 2 bases and 2 bases respectively, with 7 bases between them. The CDR3 DNA follows: TGTGCCAGCAGTGAAAGAGGGACTGGGGCCAACGTCCTGACTTTC. Encoded protein: CASSERGTGANVLTF.

This clonotype showed up just a few times. The V gene is TRBV3-1, the J gene TRBJ2-1; TRBD2 agrees at 9 bases. Germline-derived CDR1 and CDR2 are LGHDT and YNNKEL (reference sequence). After removal of 0 bases from V and 6 bases from J, the junction contained 6 bases not matched to a gene. The CDR3 covers 16 residues. The CDR3 loop is CASSQDAGGDSNEQFF. The CDR3 DNA reads TGTGCCAGCAGCCAAGATGCGGGAGGGGACTCCAATGAGCAGTTCTTC.

V and J are TRBV5-5 and TRBJ1-2; D is unclear. The CDR3 extends over 15 amino acids. CDR1 and CDR2 from the germline V gene are SGHKS and YYEKEE (reference sequence). Between the trimmed V and J ends, which lost 0 bases and 4 bases, there was a span of 13 bases. In DNA form, the CDR3 reads TGTGCCAGCAGCTTGGCTGGCTTGGAGGTCTATGGCTACACCTTC. Protein product: CASSLAGLEVYGYTF.

Only a few counts were recorded for this clonotype. This chain links TRBV7-2 with TRBJ1-2, with D unclear. V lost 2 bases and J lost 3, with 19 bases in between. CDR3 length: 17 amino acids. The V gene's germline CDR1 is SGHTA and CDR2 FQGNSA. In nucleotides, the CDR3 is TGTGCCAGCAGCTTAAAGGAGGCCAGACTCCCGGACTATGGCTACACCTTC. This codes for CASSLKEARLPDYGYTF. Drawing the rest from reference TRBV7-2 and TRBJ1-2, the complete variable domain is GAGVSQSPSNKVTEKGKDVELRCDPISGHTALYWYRQSLGQGLEFLIYFQGNSAPDKSGLPSDRFSAERTGGSVSTLTIQRTQQEDSAVYLCASSLKEARLPDYGYTFGSGTRLTVV.

This clonotype was counted only a few times. The chain joins TRBV18 to TRBJ2-1; D possibly corresponds to TRBD2 (6 bases). The germline V gene encodes CDR1 KGHSH and CDR2 LQKENI. V was pared by 3 bases and J by 0 bases, with 15 bases between. The CDR3 has 17 amino acids. The CDR3 loop reads CASSPGYGRNSYNEQFF. The CDR3 DNA is TGTGCCAGCTCACCCGGTTACGGGAGAAACTCCTACAATGAGCAGTTCTTC. Together with reference TRBV18 and TRBJ2-1, the CDR3 gives the full variable domain: NAGVMQNPRHLVRRRGQEARLRCSPMKGHSHVYWYRQLPEEGLKFMVYLQKENIIDESGMPKERFSAEFPKEGPSILRIQQVVRGDSAAYFCASSPGYGRNSYNEQFFGPGTRLTVL.

The chain carries TRBV5-5 and TRBJ2-5, with TRBD2 as a possible D gene (5 bases). This CDR3 comprises 14 residues. Germline V gene data show CDR1 as SGHKS and CDR2 as YYEKEE (reference sequence). V lost 3 bases, J lost 3 bases, and 12 bases lay in between. The CDR3 coding sequence is TGTGCCAGCAGCTCGACTACGCGAGAAGAGACCCAGTACTTC. Residues: CASSSTTREETQYF.

For this clonotype: The junction shows a germline mismatch at one end, possibly a read error. The V and J genes are TRBV9 and TRBJ1-1, with TRBD1 as a possible D gene (5 bases). Looked up from germline, CDR1 is SGDLS and CDR2 is YYNGEE. The CDR3 contains 14 residues. The CDR3 sequence: CASSGRDSNTEALF. DNA for the CDR3: TGTGCCAGCAGCGGCCGGGACTCAAACACTGAAGCTTTGTTT.

This clonotype was seen more than once but under ten times. The gene calls are TRBV18 and TRBJ2-4, with a tentative D call TRBD1 (6 bases). CDR3 size: 16 residues. Trimming shortened V by 3 bases and J by 0 bases, and 12 bases separated the two germline ends. Germline V lookup: CDR1 KGHSH, CDR2 LQKENI. The CDR3 region is CASSPWTDVAKNIQYF. CDR3 nucleotides: TGTGCCAGCTCACCTTGGACAGATGTAGCCAAAAACATTCAGTACTTC.

This clonotype showed up just a few times. The chain recombines TRBV7-2 with TRBJ2-3, with D hard to call. Germline CDR1 reads SGHTA; CDR2 reads FQGNSA. The CDR3 sequence is 12 residues long. V dropped 1 base and J dropped 8 bases, with 7 bases sitting between them. In nucleotides, the CDR3 is TGTGCCAGCAGCTTAGATTTTGTTACGCAGTATTTT. As protein: CASSLDFVTQYF.